This TCR beta chain is drawn from a study of T cells after yellow fever vaccination. TCRdb re-called the 5' RACE reads with MiXCR, one entry per CDR3 protein. This sample has 150,000 to 200,000 distinct CDR3 sequences, with about a tenth found just once. Germline CDR1 and CDR2: SEHNR and FQNEAQ (reference sequence). This CDR3 region has 13 residues. V lost 3 bases and J lost 6, with 9 bases in between. This TCR derives from a man aged 18 to 29 who received the YFV17D yellow fever vaccine. This chain joins TRBV7-9 and TRBJ1-3, with D possibly matching TRBD1 (5 bases). The specimen was CD8+ T cells sorted from PBMCs, collected 45 days after the yellow fever booster vaccination. The CDR3: CASSFVGQNTIYF. The CDR3 coding sequence is TGTGCCAGCAGCTTTGTGGGGCAAAACACCATATATTTT.